These 25 T cell receptor beta chains were all obtained from the same sample, sequenced in a study of CXCR3-negative and CXCR3-positive naive CD8 T cells. Study-wide points: Compared with CXCR3-negative naive cells, CXCR3-positive naive cells showed more hydrophobic TRB CDR3s.

Libraries were UMI-labeled 5' RACE TRB cDNA. TCRdb re-called the 5' RACE reads; every CDR3 protein appears as one record, without DNA. The sample has about 120,000 distinct CDR3 sequences. These receptors' antigens are unknown. The sequenced sample was naive CXCR3+ CD8+ T cells from blood. Subset defined: CD45RO-CCR7+CD27+CD95- naive CD8+ T cells expressing CXCR3 (TNR3+). The receptors stem from a human donor in good health. Some clones in this sample may be carry-over from other donors' samples.

The chain couples TRBV12-3 or TRBV12-4 to TRBJ2-1. The CDR3 sequence is 16 residues long. CDR3 loop: CASSLSGSKSNNEQFF.

The chain uses TRBV29-1 and TRBJ1-1; TCRdb's assignment of TRBD1 cannot be checked, as there is no DNA. The CDR3 consists of 15 residues. CDR1 SQVTM and CDR2 ANQGSEA come from the germline V gene. The CDR3 is CSVEDHTGGHTEAFF.

V is TRBV5-1 and J is TRBJ1-2. Germline V lookup: CDR1 SGHRS, CDR2 YFSETQ. This CDR3 contains 16 residues. CDR3 loop: CASIGADPQEGYGYTF. The full variable domain, rest sourced from reference TRBV5-1 and TRBJ1-2, is KAGVTQTPRYLIKTRGQQVTLSCSPISGHRSVSWYQQTPGQGLQFLFEYFSETQRNKGNFPGRFSGRQFSNSRSEMNVSTLELGDSALYLCASIGADPQEGYGYTFGSGTRLTVV.

The chain is built from TRBV2 and TRBJ2-5; TCRdb selects TRBD1, and the lack of DNA leaves this call unchecked. Germline V gene lookup returns CDR1 SNHLY and CDR2 FYNNEI. The CDR3 is 14 residues long. The CDR3 region is CASSLSDSQETQYF. Using reference TRBV2 and TRBJ2-5 for the parts outside the CDR3, the full variable domain is EPEVTQTPSHQVTQMGQEVILRCVPISNHLYFYWYRQILGQKVEFLVSFYNNEISEKSEIFDDQFSVERPDGSNFTLKIRSTKLEDSAMYFCASSLSDSQETQYFGPGTRLLVL.

J is TRBJ2-3 and V is TRBV4-1; lacking DNA, the TRBD2 call made by TCRdb goes unchecked. CDR1 is MGHRA and CDR2 is YSYEKL in the germline V gene. This CDR3 is 15 amino acids long. The CDR3 spells CASSHSGRSSDTQYF.

The chain carries TRBV13 and TRBJ2-7; TCRdb's D gene call, TRBD1, goes unchecked for lack of DNA. Germline CDR1 is PRHDT and CDR2 is FYEKMQ (reference sequence). The CDR3 is 15 residues long. CDR3: CASISAGQGAYEQYF.

The rearrangement joins TRBV19 to TRBJ2-1. The CDR3 runs to 11 residues. Per germline, CDR1 LNHDA and CDR2 SQIVND (reference sequence). This chain's CDR3 is CASSIASEQFF.

The chain recombines TRBV7-9 with TRBJ1-1. The CDR3 sequence is 15 residues long. In germline, CDR1 is SEHNR, CDR2 FQNEAQ (reference sequence). CDR3 residues: CASSMRELSYTEAFF.

The chain joins TRBV9 to TRBJ1-1. CDR3 length equals 11 residues. The germline gives CDR1 SGDLS, CDR2 YYNGEE. The CDR3 reads CASSAGSEAFF.

The V call is TRBV13, the J call TRBJ2-7. Germline V gene lookup returns CDR1 PRHDT and CDR2 FYEKMQ (reference sequence). CDR3 length equals 14 residues. This CDR3 is CASSLGLASYEQYF. The complete variable domain, with remaining parts taken from reference TRBV13 and TRBJ2-7, reads AAGVIQSPRHLIKEKRETATLKCYPIPRHDTVYWYQQGPGQDPQFLISFYEKMQSDKGSIPDRFSAQQFSDYHSELNMSSLELGDSALYFCASSLGLASYEQYFGPGTRLTVT.

The genes are TRBV2 and TRBJ2-7. The CDR3 runs to 13 residues. Germline V gives CDR1 SNHLY, CDR2 FYNNEI. The CDR3 region is CATMTRSSYEQYF.

The genes are TRBV20-1 and TRBJ2-5; TCRdb's D gene call, TRBD2, goes unchecked for lack of DNA. The CDR3 extends over 14 amino acids. Germline V gives CDR1 DFQATT, CDR2 SNEGSKA (reference sequence). The CDR3 region is CSARPLGKKETQYF.

The J gene is TRBJ1-2, the V gene TRBV20-1; the D gene TCRdb calls, TRBD1, cannot be checked with no DNA. Germline V gene sequence: CDR1 DFQATT, CDR2 SNEGSKA (reference sequence). There are 15 residues in the CDR3. This CDR3 reads CSARNVGGVHYGYTF.

The chain carries TRBV15 and TRBJ2-3; TCRdb names TRBD1, which stays unverified in the absence of DNA. Looked up from germline, CDR1 is LNHNV and CDR2 is YYDKDF (reference sequence). The CDR3 runs 15 residues. CDR3 protein: CATSRLQGALDTQYF.

J is TRBJ2-7 and V is TRBV7-9; TCRdb's D gene call, TRBD1, goes unchecked for lack of DNA. The germline V gene encodes CDR1 SEHNR and CDR2 FQNEAQ (reference sequence). The CDR3 covers 19 residues. CDR3: CASSARDRGSSGTVREQYF.

The CDR3 is CASSYEEQDEQYF. The chain has TRBV6-2 or TRBV6-3 and TRBJ2-7. The CDR3 loop spans 13 amino acids. In germline, CDR1 is MNHEY, CDR2 SVGEGT.

The rearrangement joins TRBV6-6 to TRBJ2-7. CDR3 size: 15 residues. The germline V gene encodes CDR1 MNHNY and CDR2 SVGAGI (reference sequence). The CDR3 here is CASSYSSGGSYEQYF.

This chain uses TRBV29-1 with TRBJ2-2. This CDR3 has 11 amino acids. Per germline, CDR1 SQVTM and CDR2 ANQGSEA. CDR3 in amino acids: CSAEVLGELFF.

The chain links TRBV7-6 to TRBJ2-2; TCRdb gives TRBD2 as the D gene, but with no DNA this cannot be confirmed. Germline CDR1 is SGHVS and CDR2 is FNYEAQ. CDR3 length equals 18 residues. The CDR3 spells CASSLDEYRDSNTGELFF.

The V gene is TRBV15, the J gene TRBJ2-7. This CDR3 has 13 residues. Per the germline V gene, CDR1 is LNHNV and CDR2 is YYDKDF (reference sequence). Here the CDR3 reads CATSRDRPAEQYF.

This chain uses TRBV28 with TRBJ2-7. The CDR3 has 12 residues. Germline CDR1 MDHEN, CDR2 SYDVKM. The CDR3 spells CASSLRVYEQYF.

This chain joins TRBV13 and TRBJ2-5; TCRdb picks TRBD2, but there is no DNA to check that call. Germline-derived CDR1 and CDR2 are PRHDT and FYEKMQ (reference sequence). This CDR3 is built from 17 residues. CDR3 residues: CASSFSLAGMYAETQYF.

V and J are TRBV5-6 and TRBJ2-2; TCRdb lists TRBD2, though no DNA is available to test this call. The CDR3 has 17 residues. Germline V gene lookup returns CDR1 SGHDT and CDR2 YYEEEE. Here the CDR3 reads CASSLASGITNTGELFF.

This chain joins TRBV29-1 and TRBJ2-7. The CDR3 sequence is 12 residues long. Germline lookup yields CDR1 SQVTM and CDR2 ANQGSEA. This CDR3 reads CSVVQESPEQYF.

The CDR3 loop reads CASSLADVPGQTTYEQYF. The chain couples TRBV11-2 to TRBJ2-7; the TCRdb D gene call, TRBD1, has no DNA to confirm it. Germline V lookup: CDR1 SGHAT, CDR2 FQNNGV. The CDR3 covers 18 residues.